This T cell receptor beta chain was recorded in a study of shared clonotypes between healthy human individuals. In the study overall: The study used three CD4 naive, three CD4 memory, two CD8 naive and one CD8 memory plate per donor. Whole-study results and caveats: Naive subsets generally had larger estimated richness than memory subsets.

Trimming took off 2 bases at V and 3 bases at J, with 7 bases between the two ends. The germline gives CDR1 MNHEY, CDR2 SMNVEV (reference sequence). The CDR3 is made up of 13 amino acids. The donors were all Caucasian adults (living in Nashville, Tennessee). Details on this clone: Its antigen is undetermined. Different DNA sequences within this sample yield the same CDR3.

The method was immunoSEQ multiplex PCR; TCRdb's version includes in-frame clones alone and lacks a portion of them. The sample includes about 2.4 million clones, more than 85% seen only once; the top ten take roughly 0.39%. The source material was naive CD4+ T cells from PBMCs. The subset denotes: CD45RA+ positively selected. This receptor was identified in a man younger than 30 in good health. Some clones in this sample may be carry-over from other donors' samples. J is TRBJ1-1 and V is TRBV27; D is uncertain. DNA of the CDR3: TGTGCCAGCAGTTTAAGGGTTGACACTGAAGCTTTCTTT. Translation: CASSLRVDTEAFF.